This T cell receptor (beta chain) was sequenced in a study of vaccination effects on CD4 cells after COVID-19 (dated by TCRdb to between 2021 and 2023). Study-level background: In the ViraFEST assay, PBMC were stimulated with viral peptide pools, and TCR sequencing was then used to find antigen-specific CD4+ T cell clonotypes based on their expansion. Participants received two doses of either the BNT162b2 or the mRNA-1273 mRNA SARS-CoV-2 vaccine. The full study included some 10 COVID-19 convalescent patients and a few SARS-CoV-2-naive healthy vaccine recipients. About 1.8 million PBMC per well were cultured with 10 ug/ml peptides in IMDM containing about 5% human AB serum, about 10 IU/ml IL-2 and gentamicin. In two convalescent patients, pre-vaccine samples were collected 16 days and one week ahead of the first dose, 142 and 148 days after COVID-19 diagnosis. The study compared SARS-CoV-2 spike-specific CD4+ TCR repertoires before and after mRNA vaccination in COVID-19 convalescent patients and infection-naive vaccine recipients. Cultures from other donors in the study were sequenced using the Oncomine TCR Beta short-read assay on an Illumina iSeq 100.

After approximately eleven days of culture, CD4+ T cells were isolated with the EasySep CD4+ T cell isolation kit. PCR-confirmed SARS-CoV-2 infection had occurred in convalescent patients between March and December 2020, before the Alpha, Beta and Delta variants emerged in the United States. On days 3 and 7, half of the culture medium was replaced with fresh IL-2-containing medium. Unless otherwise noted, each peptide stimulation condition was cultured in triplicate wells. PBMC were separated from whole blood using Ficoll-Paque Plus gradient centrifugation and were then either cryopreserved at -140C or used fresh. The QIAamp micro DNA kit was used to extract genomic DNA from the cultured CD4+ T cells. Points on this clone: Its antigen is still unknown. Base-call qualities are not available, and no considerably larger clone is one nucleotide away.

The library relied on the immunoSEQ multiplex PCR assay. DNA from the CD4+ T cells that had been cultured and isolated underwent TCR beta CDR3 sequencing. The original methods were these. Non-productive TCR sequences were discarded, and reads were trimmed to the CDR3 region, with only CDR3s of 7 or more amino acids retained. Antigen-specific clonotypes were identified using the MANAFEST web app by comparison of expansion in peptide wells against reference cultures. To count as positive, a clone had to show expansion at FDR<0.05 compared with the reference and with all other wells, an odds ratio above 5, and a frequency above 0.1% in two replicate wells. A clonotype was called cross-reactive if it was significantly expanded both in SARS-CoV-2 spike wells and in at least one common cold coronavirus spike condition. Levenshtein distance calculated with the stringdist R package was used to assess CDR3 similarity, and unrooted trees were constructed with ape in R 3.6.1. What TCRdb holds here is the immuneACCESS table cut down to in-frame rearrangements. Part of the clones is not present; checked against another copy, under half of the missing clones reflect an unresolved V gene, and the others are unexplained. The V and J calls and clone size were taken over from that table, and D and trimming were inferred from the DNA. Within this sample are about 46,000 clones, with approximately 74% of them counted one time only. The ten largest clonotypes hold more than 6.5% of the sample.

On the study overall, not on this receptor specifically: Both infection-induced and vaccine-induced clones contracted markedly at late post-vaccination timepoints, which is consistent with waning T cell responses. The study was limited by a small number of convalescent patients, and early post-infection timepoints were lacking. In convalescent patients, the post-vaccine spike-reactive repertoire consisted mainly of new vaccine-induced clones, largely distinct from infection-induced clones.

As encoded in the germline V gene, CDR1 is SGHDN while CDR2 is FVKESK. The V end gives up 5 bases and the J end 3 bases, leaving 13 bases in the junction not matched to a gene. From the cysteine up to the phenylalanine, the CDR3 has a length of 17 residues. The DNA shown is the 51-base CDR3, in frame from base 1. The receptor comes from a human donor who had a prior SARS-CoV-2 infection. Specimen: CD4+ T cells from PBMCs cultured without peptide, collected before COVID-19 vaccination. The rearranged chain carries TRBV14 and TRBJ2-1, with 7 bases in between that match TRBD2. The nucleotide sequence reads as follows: TGTGCCAGCAGCACTCGAAGTCTAGCGGAGAACTACAATGAGCAGTTCTTC. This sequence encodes CASSTRSLAENYNEQFF.